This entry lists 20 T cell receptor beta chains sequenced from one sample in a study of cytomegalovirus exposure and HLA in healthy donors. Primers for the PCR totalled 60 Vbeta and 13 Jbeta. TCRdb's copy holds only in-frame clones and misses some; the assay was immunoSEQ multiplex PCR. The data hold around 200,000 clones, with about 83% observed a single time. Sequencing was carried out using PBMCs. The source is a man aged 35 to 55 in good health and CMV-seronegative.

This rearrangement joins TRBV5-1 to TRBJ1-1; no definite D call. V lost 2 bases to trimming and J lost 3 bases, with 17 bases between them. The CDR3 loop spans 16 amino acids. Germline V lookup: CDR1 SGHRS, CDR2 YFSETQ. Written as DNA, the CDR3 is TGCGCCAGCAGCTTAGCACAGCTCTCCGGGGACACTGAAGCTTTCTTT. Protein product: CASSLAQLSGDTEAFF.

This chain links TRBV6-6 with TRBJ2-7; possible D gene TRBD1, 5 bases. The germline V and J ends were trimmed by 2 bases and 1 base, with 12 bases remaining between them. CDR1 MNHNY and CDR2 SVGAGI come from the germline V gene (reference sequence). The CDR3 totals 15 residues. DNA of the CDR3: TGTGCCAGCAGTTACGGGGCACCGACTTCCTACGAGCAGTACTTC. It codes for CASSYGAPTSYEQYF.

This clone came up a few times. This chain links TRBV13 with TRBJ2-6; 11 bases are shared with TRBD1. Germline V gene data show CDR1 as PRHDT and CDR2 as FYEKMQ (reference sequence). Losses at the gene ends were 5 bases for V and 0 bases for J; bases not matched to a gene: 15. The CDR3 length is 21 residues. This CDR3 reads CASSPGIGTGGSLSGANVLTF. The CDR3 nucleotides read TGTGCCAGCAGCCCCGGAATCGGGACAGGGGGATCTCTCTCTGGGGCCAACGTCCTGACTTTC.

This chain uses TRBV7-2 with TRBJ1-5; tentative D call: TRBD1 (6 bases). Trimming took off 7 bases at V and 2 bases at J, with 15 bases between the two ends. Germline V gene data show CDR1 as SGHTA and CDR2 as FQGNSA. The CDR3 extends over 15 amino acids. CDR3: CASTLGRQGNQPQHF. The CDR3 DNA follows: TGTGCCAGCACCCTAGGTCGACAGGGCAATCAGCCCCAGCATTTT.

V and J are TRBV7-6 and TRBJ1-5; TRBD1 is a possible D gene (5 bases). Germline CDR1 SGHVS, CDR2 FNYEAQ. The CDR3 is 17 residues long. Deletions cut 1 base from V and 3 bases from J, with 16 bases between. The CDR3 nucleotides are TGTGCCAGCAGCTTAGATCTGGGGCGGATATCCAATCAGCCCCAGCATTTT. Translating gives CASSLDLGRISNQPQHF.

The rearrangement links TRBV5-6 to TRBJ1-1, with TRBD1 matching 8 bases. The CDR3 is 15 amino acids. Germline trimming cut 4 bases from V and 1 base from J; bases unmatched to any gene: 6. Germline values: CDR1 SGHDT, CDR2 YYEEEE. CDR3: CASSVRGQENTEAFF. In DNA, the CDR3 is TGTGCCAGCAGCGTTAGGGGACAGGAGAACACTGAAGCTTTCTTT. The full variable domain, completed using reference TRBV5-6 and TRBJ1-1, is DAGVTQSPTHLIKTRGQQVTLRCSPKSGHDTVSWYQQALGQGPQFIFQYYEEEERQRGNFPDRFSGHQFPNYSSELNVNALLLGDSALYLCASSVRGQENTEAFFGQGTRLTVV.

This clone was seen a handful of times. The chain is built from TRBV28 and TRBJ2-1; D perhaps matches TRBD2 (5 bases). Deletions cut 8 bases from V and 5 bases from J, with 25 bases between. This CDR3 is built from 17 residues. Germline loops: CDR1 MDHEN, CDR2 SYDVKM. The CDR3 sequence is CASVQQSVANSHNEQFF. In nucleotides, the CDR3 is TGTGCCAGCGTACAACAGTCAGTAGCGAACAGTCACAATGAGCAGTTCTTC.

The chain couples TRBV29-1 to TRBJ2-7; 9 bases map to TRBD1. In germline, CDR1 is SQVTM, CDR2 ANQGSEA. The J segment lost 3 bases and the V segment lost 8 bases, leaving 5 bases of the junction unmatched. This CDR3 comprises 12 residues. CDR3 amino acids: CSSMTGGYEQYF. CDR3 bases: TGCAGCTCCATGACAGGGGGCTACGAGCAGTACTTC.

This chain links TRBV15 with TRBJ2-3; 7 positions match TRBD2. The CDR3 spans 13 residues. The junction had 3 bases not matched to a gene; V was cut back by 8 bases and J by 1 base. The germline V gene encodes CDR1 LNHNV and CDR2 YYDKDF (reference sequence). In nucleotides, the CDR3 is TGTGCCACCGGGGCGGGAGGCACAGATACGCAGTATTTT. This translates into CATGAGGTDTQYF.

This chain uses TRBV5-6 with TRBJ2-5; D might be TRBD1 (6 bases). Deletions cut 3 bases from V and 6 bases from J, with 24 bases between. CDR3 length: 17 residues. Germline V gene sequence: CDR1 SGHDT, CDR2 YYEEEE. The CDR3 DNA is TGTGCCAGCAGCTACACAAGAGTAATACGGACAGCCCAGACCCAGTACTTC. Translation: CASSYTRVIRTAQTQYF.

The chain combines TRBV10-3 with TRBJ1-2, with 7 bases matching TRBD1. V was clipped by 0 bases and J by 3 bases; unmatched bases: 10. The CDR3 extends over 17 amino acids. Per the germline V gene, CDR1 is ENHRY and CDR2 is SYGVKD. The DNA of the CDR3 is TGTGCCATCAGTGAGTCACCCAGGACAGGCCAGGACTATGGCTACACCTTC. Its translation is CAISESPRTGQDYGYTF.

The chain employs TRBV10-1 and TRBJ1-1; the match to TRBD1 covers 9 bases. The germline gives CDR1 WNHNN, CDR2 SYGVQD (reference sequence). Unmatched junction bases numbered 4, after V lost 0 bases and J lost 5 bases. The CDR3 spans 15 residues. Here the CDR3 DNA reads TGCGCCAGCAGTGAGTCGGGGACAGGGCGAACTGAAGCTTTCTTT. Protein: CASSESGTGRTEAFF.

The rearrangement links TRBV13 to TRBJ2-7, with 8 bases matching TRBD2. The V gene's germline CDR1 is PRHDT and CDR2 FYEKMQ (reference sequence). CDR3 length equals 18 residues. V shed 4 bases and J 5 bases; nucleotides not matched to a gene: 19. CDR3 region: CASSSRGSGTYPHDEQYF. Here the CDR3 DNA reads TGTGCCAGCAGCTCCCGTGGTAGCGGGACCTATCCTCATGACGAGCAGTACTTC.

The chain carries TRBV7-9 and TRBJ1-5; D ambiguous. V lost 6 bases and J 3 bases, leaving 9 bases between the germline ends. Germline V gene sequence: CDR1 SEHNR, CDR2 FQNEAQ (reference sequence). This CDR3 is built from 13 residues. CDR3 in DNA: TGTGCCAGCAGTGTCTCTCCCAATCAGCCCCAGCATTTT. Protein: CASSVSPNQPQHF.

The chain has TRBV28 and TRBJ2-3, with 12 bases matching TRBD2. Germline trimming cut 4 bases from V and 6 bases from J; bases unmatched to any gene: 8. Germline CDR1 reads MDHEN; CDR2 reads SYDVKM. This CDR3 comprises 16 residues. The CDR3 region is CASSSRLAGAADTQYF. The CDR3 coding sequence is TGTGCCAGCAGTTCCCGACTAGCGGGAGCCGCCGATACGCAGTATTTT.

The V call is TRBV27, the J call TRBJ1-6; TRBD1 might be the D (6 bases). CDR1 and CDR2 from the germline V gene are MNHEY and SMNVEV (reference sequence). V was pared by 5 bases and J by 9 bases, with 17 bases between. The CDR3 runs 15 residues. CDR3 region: CASSTMTGAISPLHF. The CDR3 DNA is TGTGCCAGCAGTACCATGACAGGAGCGATTTCACCCCTCCACTTT.

The CDR3 protein is CASSYSFSGLYEQYF. The CDR3 nucleotides are TGTGCCAGCAGTTACTCCTTCTCTGGCCTCTACGAGCAGTACTTC. This sequence joins TRBV6-5 and TRBJ2-7; no firm D call. Trimming took off 0 bases at V and 3 bases at J, with 12 bases between the two ends. Looked up from germline, CDR1 is MNHEY and CDR2 is SVGAGI. The CDR3 consists of 15 residues.

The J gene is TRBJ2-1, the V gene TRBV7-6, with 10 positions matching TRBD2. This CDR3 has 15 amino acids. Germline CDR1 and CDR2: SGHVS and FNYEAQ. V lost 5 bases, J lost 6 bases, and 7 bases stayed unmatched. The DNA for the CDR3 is TGTGCCAGCAGCGCCCTAGCGGGAGATTTCAATGAGCAGTTCTTC. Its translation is CASSALAGDFNEQFF.

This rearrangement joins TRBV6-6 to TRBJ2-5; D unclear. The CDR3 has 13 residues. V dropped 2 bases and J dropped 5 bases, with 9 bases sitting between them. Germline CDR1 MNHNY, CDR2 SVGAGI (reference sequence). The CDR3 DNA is TGTGCCAGCAGTTACCCCGCTCGGGAGACCCAGTACTTC. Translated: CASSYPARETQYF.

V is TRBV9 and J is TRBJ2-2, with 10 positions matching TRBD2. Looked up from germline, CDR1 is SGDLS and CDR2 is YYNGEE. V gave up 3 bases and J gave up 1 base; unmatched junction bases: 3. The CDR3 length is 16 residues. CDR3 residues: CASSAPSGGNTGELFF. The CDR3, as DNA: TGTGCCAGCAGCGCACCTAGCGGGGGGAACACCGGGGAGCTGTTTTTT.